This is a list of T cell receptor beta chains from one sample in a study of T-cell reconstitution after alpha-beta-depleted transplantation in children. In TCRdb, the PCR reads were re-called with MiXCR into one record per CDR3 protein. The sample has 300,000 or so distinct CDR3 sequences, around 25% seen once. This material consisted of PBMCs, mostly from graft donor cells, taken 180 days after TCRalphabeta/CD19-depleted stem cell transplant. The receptors here all came from a male patient between 5 and 17 years old who had a stem cell transplant for acute lymphoblastic leukemia, so the T cells may come from the graft donor. CDR3s include the opening cysteine and the closing phenylalanine or tryptophan. D genes are given only for firm matches. Size is omitted from some rows. Given values are once, few, many or a class for expanded clones.

18	TRBD1	TRBJ2-7	TRBV11-1	few	TGTGCCAGCAGCTTCGACCTCCTCCGGGACAGTGGCTCCTACGAGCAGTACTTC	CASSFDLLRDSGSYEQYF
15	-	TRBJ2-7	TRBV3-1	-	TGTGCCAGCAGCCAAGATCGAGCTCGGGCCTACGAGCAGTACTTC	CASSQDRARAYEQYF
11	-	TRBJ1-1	TRBV12-3/TRBV12-4	many	TGTGCCAGCAGTTTAAACAGGATGGCTTTCTTT	CASSLNRMAFF
12	TRBD1	TRBJ2-1	TRBV9	-	TGTGCCAGCAGCCCAGGGGGTGGGGAGCAGTTCTTC	CASSPGGGEQFF
14	-	TRBJ2-7	TRBV12-3/TRBV12-4	few	TGTGCCAGCAGTTCCGGGTCAGGGGCTCGCGAGCAGTACTTC	CASSSGSGAREQYF
16	TRBD1	TRBJ2-1	TRBV12-3/TRBV12-4	few	TGTGCCAGCAGTGGGCGGACAGGGGGCAATTACAATGAGCAGTTCTTC	CASSGRTGGNYNEQFF
14	-	TRBJ2-7	TRBV12-3/TRBV12-4	-	TGTGCCAGCAGGGGAGACAGTACCTCCTACGAGCAGTACTTC	CASRGDSTSYEQYF
14	-	TRBJ1-1	TRBV7-9	-	TGTGCCAGCCCTAAGGACCCGTGGGGGACTGAAGCTTTCTTT	CASPKDPWGTEAFF
11	-	TRBJ1-1	TRBV12-3/TRBV12-4	-	TGTGCCAGTATTTTGAACACTGAAGCTTTCTTT	CASILNTEAFF
14	-	TRBJ1-5	TRBV4-1	-	TGCGCCAGCAGCCATAACAGGGTCGGTCAGCCCCAGCATTTT	CASSHNRVGQPQHF
15	-	TRBJ2-5	TRBV10-3	few	TGTGCCATCAGCCACCTGGGTCTCGACCAAGAGACCCAGTACTTC	CAISHLGLDQETQYF
12	-	TRBJ1-1	TRBV29-1	-	TGCAGCGGTGGACGGAAGAACACTGAAGCTTTCTTT	CSGGRKNTEAFF
14	TRBD1	TRBJ1-2	TRBV12-5	few	TGTGCTAGTGGTTTAGACGGACAGGGCTGGGGCTACACCTTC	CASGLDGQGWGYTF
12	-	TRBJ2-1	TRBV4-1	few	TGCGCCAGCAGCCAAGATCAGAATGAGCAGTTCTTC	CASSQDQNEQFF
15	TRBD2	TRBJ2-2	TRBV15	few	TGTGCCACCAGCAGAGGAACTAGCGTTACCGGGGAGCTGTTTTTT	CATSRGTSVTGELFF
14	TRBD2	TRBJ2-7	TRBV6-1	-	TGTGCCAGCCCTCGACTAGCGGGAGGGCACGAGCAGTACTTC	CASPRLAGGHEQYF
15	-	TRBJ2-7	TRBV7-9	-	TGTGCCAGCAGCTCTACTAGCTCCCATTCCTACGAGCAGTACTTC	CASSSTSSHSYEQYF
15	-	TRBJ2-1	TRBV6-1	-	TGTGCCAGCAGTGAAGTAGGTACCGCGTACAATGAGCAGTTCTTC	CASSEVGTAYNEQFF
16	TRBD2	TRBJ2-3	TRBV7-8	-	TGTGCCAGCAGCTTTATCTTCGGGAGGGCCACAGATACGCAGTATTTT	CASSFIFGRATDTQYF